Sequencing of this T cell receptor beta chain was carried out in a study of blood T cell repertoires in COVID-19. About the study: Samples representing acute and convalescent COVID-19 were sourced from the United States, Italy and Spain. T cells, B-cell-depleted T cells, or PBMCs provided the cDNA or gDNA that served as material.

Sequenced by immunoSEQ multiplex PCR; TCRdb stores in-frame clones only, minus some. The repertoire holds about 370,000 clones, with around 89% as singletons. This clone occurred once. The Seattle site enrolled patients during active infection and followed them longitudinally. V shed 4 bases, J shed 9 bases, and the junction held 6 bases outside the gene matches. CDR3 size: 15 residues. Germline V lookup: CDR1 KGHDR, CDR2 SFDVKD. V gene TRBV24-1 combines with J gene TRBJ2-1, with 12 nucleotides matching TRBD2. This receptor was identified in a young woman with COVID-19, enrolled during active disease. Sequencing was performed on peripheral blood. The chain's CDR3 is CATSEPTSGSSEQFF. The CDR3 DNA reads TGTGCCACCAGTGAGCCGACTAGCGGGAGCTCTGAGCAGTTCTTC.